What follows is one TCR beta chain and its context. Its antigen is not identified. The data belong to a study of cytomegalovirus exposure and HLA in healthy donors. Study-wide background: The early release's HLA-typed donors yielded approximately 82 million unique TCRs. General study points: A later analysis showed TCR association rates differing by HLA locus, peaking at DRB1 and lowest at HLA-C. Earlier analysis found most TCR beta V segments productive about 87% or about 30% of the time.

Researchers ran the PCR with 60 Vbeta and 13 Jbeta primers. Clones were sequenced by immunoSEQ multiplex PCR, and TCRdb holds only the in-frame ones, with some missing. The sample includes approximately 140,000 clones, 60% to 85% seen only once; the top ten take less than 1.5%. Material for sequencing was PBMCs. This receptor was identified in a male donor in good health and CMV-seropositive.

The CDR3, as DNA: TGTGCCAGCAGTTACCTGAGACAACACCATGAAGCTTTCTTT. This encodes CASSYLRQHHEAFF. The chain recombines TRBV6-5 with TRBJ1-1; D not certain. CDR1 and CDR2 (germline): MNHEY, SVGAGI. The germline V and J ends were trimmed by 2 bases and 7 bases, with 14 bases remaining between them. This CDR3 comprises 14 residues.